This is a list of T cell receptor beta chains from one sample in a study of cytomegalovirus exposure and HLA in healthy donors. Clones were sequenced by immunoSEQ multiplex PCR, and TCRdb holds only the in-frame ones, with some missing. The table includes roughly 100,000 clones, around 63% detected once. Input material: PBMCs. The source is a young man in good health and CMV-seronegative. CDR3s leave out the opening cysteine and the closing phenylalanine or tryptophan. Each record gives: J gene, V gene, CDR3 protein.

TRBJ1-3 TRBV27 ASGPDRGPSGNTIY
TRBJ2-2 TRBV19 ASRRTGGSGELF
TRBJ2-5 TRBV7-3 ASSLVAGPGQETQY
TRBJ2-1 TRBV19 ASSIDRGWGSDNEQF
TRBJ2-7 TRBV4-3 ASSTGQGSYEQY
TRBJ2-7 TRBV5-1 ASSYQGQAYEQY
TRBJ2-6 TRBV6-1 ASSDLLAGGSSSGANVLT
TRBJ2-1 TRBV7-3 ASSFGQPNEQF
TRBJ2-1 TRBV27 ASSLAGAIKGEQF
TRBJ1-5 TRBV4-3 ASSQDIQGAQPQH
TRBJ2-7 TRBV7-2 ASSRTGVPYEQY
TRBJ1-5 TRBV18 ASSPGSLEPQH
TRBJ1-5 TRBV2 ASSGEGGQPQH
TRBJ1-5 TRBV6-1 ASSEEGTGSEPQH
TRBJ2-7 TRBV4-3 ASSQAGTSGSYEQY
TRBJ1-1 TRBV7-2 ASSFSGTGYTEAF
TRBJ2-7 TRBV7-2 ASSLGLGTGGYEQY
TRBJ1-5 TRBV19 ASIKGQGILQGQPQH
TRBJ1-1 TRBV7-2 ASSLRGTEAF
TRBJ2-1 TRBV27 ASKRSRETYNEQF
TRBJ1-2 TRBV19 ASIPGTANYGYT
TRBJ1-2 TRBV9 ASSVGIGANYGYT
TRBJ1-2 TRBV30 AGRDRGGYGYT
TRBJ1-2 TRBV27 ASSHYRGANYGYT
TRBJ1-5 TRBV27 ASSFPQRTGRDYSNQPQH
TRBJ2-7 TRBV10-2 ASSDPGNSYEQY
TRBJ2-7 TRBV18 ASSPETGGAEQY
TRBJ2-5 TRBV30 AWSVRDSRTQY
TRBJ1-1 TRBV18 ASSPLGSSNTEAF
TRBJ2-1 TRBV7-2 ASSLASRVGNEQF
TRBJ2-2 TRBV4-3 ASSQSRGGGYTGELF
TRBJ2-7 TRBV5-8 ASSYAQGTHEQY
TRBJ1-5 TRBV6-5 ASSYSGQGSAPQH
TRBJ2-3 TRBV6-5 ASRVLAGAGTQY
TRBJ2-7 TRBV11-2 ASTPKRGNEQY
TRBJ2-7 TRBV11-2 ASSPRPRGGEQY
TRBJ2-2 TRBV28 ASSLAGAVYETGELF
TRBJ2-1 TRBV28 ASRGQDRDNEQF
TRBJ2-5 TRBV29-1 SVKEGQETQY
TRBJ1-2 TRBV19 ASSISGGRVYGYT
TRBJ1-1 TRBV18 ASSPDRASTEAF
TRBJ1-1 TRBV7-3 ASSRGQGREAF
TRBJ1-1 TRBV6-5 ASSSGQGWTEAF
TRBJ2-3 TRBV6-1 ASSARRSSEDTQY
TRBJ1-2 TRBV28 ASSFGTGGSLYGYT
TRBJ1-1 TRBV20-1 SARARTEAF
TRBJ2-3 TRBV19 ASSIKGGPAPYGLY
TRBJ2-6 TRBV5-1 ASHLGQTSGANVLT
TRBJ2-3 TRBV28 ASSWTGFKTDTQY
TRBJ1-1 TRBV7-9 ASSLGREPPEAF